The 28 T cell receptor beta chains below come from one sample, sequenced in a study of yellow fever vaccine responses in identical twins. TCRdb ran MiXCR on the RT-PCR reads and lists one entry per CDR3 protein. In the table there are 1,000 to 1,500 distinct CDR3 sequences, 6.1% of which are singletons. The specimen was T cells from blood (PBMCs), unsorted or a sorted subset (not recorded which), collected before or after yellow fever vaccination (not recorded which). These receptors all come from a woman between 18 and 29 years old who received the yellow fever vaccine.

This clonotype rates as medium-sized. The gene calls are TRBV11-1 and TRBJ2-7, with 10 bases fitting TRBD2. Germline CDR1 and CDR2: SGHAT and FQDESV (reference sequence). The CDR3 spans 18 residues. Trimming removed 4 bases from V and 0 bases from J; junction bases left unmatched: 12. The CDR3 reads CASSYPASGSESSYEQYF. CDR3 sequence (DNA): TGTGCCAGCAGCTACCCGGCTAGCGGGAGTGAGAGCTCCTACGAGCAGTACTTC.

This clonotype is labeled as large. V and J are TRBV4-2 and TRBJ2-7; maybe TRBD1 (6 bases). Germline CDR1 is LGHNA and CDR2 is YNFKEQ. Trimming shortened V by 1 base and J by 4 bases, and 11 bases separated the two germline ends. The CDR3 runs to 14 residues. CDR3 amino acids: CASSQGAGDYEQYF. The CDR3 DNA is TGTGCCAGCAGCCAAGGAGCAGGGGATTACGAGCAGTACTTC.

This clonotype is judged large. This chain connects TRBV20-1 to TRBJ2-2; D remains ambiguous. V was pared by 5 bases and J by 4 bases, with 14 bases between. Germline V gene sequence: CDR1 DFQATT, CDR2 SNEGSKA (reference sequence). This CDR3 has 14 residues. DNA of the CDR3: TGCAGTGCTTCTCTTGCGTCGGGCACCGGGGAGCTGTTTTTT. Translation: CSASLASGTGELFF.

This clonotype is medium-sized by share. The gene calls are TRBV5-6 and TRBJ1-5, with D perhaps matching TRBD1 (5 bases). V lost 4 bases and J lost 4, with 15 bases in between. CDR1 is SGHDT, CDR2 YYEEEE, per germline. The CDR3 runs 15 residues. The CDR3 coding sequence is TGTGCCAGCAGCCCTCTCGACAGTGCGAATCAGCCCCAGCATTTT. This translates into CASSPLDSANQPQHF.

This clonotype was seen only a few times. This sequence joins TRBV2 and TRBJ2-5; TRBD1 agrees at 8 bases. V lost 4 bases, J lost 2 bases, and 6 bases stayed unmatched. The CDR3 consists of 15 residues. Germline-derived CDR1 and CDR2 are SNHLY and FYNNEI. CDR3 loop: CASSGGQATQETQYF. The CDR3 DNA reads as TGTGCCAGCAGTGGGGGACAGGCTACGCAAGAGACCCAGTACTTC.

By its share, this clonotype is large. The chain employs TRBV20-1 and TRBJ1-2; the D gene is possibly TRBD1 (6 bases). Germline values: CDR1 DFQATT, CDR2 SNEGSKA (reference sequence). Deletions cut 2 bases from V and 6 bases from J, with 16 bases between. The CDR3 extends over 14 amino acids. CDR3 protein: CSARRDKGSNGYTF. The CDR3 bases are TGCAGTGCTAGAAGGGACAAGGGATCTAATGGCTACACCTTC.

The chain employs TRBV18 and TRBJ2-1, with TRBD1 matching over 11 bases. Germline CDR1 and CDR2: KGHSH and LQKENI. V shed 5 bases, J shed 4 bases, and the junction held 1 base outside the gene matches. The CDR3 has 14 residues. The CDR3 nucleotides read TGTGCCAGCTCAGGGACAGGGGGTTACAATGAGCAGTTCTTC. Its translation is CASSGTGGYNEQFF. Looking up the rest from reference TRBV18 and TRBJ2-1 gives the full variable domain: NAGVMQNPRHLVRRRGQEARLRCSPMKGHSHVYWYRQLPEEGLKFMVYLQKENIIDESGMPKERFSAEFPKEGPSILRIQQVVRGDSAAYFCASSGTGGYNEQFFGPGTRLTVL.

This clonotype was seen more than once but under ten times. V usage is TRBV20-1 and J usage is TRBJ2-3; D unclear. Germline-derived CDR1 and CDR2 are DFQATT and SNEGSKA (reference sequence). This CDR3 comprises 11 residues. V lost 8 bases and J lost 3, with 9 bases in between. CDR3: CSSTQTDTQYF. DNA of the CDR3: TGCAGTTCCACTCAAACAGATACGCAGTATTTT.

This clonotype occurred a few times. CDR3 sequence (DNA): TGTGCCAGCAGCTCCGTTGGCGGGCACGGGGAGACCCAGTACTTC. Amino acids: CASSSVGGHGETQYF. This chain connects TRBV13 to TRBJ2-5, with TRBD2 as a possible D gene (5 bases). This CDR3 spans 15 amino acids. Germline V gene lookup returns CDR1 PRHDT and CDR2 FYEKMQ (reference sequence). The V end lost 4 bases, the J end lost 5 bases, and 17 bases lay between the germline ends.

This chain links TRBV5-4 with TRBJ2-5, with 8 bases lining up with TRBD2. The CDR3 runs 16 residues. J was trimmed by 5 bases and V by 4 bases; bases with no gene match: 13. Germline V gene lookup returns CDR1 SGHNT and CDR2 YYREEE (reference sequence). This chain's CDR3 is CASSPPPGLVGETQYF. The DNA for the CDR3 is TGTGCCAGCAGCCCACCCCCGGGACTAGTAGGGGAGACCCAGTACTTC.

Judged by abundance, this clonotype is medium-sized. V usage is TRBV20-1 and J usage is TRBJ2-1; TRBD2 aligns across 13 bases. CDR1 is DFQATT, CDR2 SNEGSKA, per germline (reference sequence). The length of the CDR3 is 14 residues. The CDR3 DNA is TGCAGCGTACCCACTAGCGGGGGGGACAATGAGCAGTTCTTC. Translating gives CSVPTSGGDNEQFF.

By sample share, this clonotype is medium-sized. The chain employs TRBV6-4 and TRBJ2-1; 11 nucleotides agree with TRBD2. This CDR3 has 16 residues. The J segment lost 6 bases and the V segment lost 3 bases, leaving 7 bases of the junction unmatched. The germline gives CDR1 MRHNA, CDR2 SNTAGT. CDR3: CASSELAGAGSNEQFF. For the CDR3, the DNA is TGTGCCAGCAGTGAACTAGCGGGGGCAGGATCCAATGAGCAGTTCTTC.

This clonotype was observed a handful of times. V and J are TRBV13 and TRBJ2-5; no reliable D call. Germline lookup yields CDR1 PRHDT and CDR2 FYEKMQ (reference sequence). This CDR3 has 13 amino acids. V lost 6 bases, J lost 1 base, and 9 bases lay in between. The CDR3: CASSRAPQETQYF. As DNA, the CDR3 is TGTGCCAGCAGTCGGGCCCCCCAAGAGACCCAGTACTTC.

This clonotype is judged medium-sized. The V gene is TRBV4-2, the J gene TRBJ2-3, with D perhaps matching TRBD1 (5 bases). From germline, CDR1 is LGHNA and CDR2 YNFKEQ. V gave up 0 bases and J gave up 2 bases, with 6 bases separating them. The CDR3 is 14 residues long. Written as DNA, the CDR3 is TGTGCCAGCAGCCAAGAAGGGGCCACAGATACGCAGTATTTT. Translated: CASSQEGATDTQYF.

The chain couples TRBV6-5 to TRBJ2-2; D ambiguous. The germline V and J ends were trimmed by 4 bases and 5 bases, with 8 bases remaining between them. Germline V lookup: CDR1 MNHEY, CDR2 SVGAGI. The CDR3 length is 13 residues. In DNA, the CDR3 is TGTGCCAGCAGTTTATCTAATACCGGGGAGCTGTTTTTT. Translation: CASSLSNTGELFF.

The genes are TRBV29-1 and TRBJ2-3; unclear D gene. Trimming stripped 3 bases from V and 1 base from J, with 5 bases between. CDR1 SQVTM and CDR2 ANQGSEA come from the germline V gene. The CDR3 extends over 12 amino acids. Written as DNA, the CDR3 is TGCAGCGTTGATGAAGGCACAGATACGCAGTATTTT. Protein sequence: CSVDEGTDTQYF.

The genes are TRBV19 and TRBJ2-1; perhaps TRBD2 as D (6 bases). This CDR3 comprises 16 residues. Trimming pared 3 bases from V and 7 bases from J, leaving 19 bases between. Germline lookup yields CDR1 LNHDA and CDR2 SQIVND (reference sequence). The CDR3 sequence: CASSIAGTPYENEQFF. In DNA, the CDR3 is TGTGCCAGTAGTATCGCTGGGACTCCCTACGAAAATGAGCAGTTCTTC.

In its sample, this clonotype is medium-sized. The V gene is TRBV14, the J gene TRBJ2-1; a weak D match, TRBD2 (5 bases). The CDR3 consists of 14 residues. Trimming took off 0 bases at V and 12 bases at J, with 15 bases between the two ends. CDR1 is SGHDN, CDR2 FVKESK, per germline. CDR3 sequence: CASSQELGPSGQFF. The CDR3 nucleotides are TGTGCCAGCAGCCAAGAACTTGGACCCAGCGGGCAGTTCTTC.

V and J are TRBV6-2 or TRBV6-3 and TRBJ2-5; 11 bases match TRBD2. J lost 5 bases, V lost 2 bases, and 10 bases had no gene match. CDR3 length equals 17 residues. The V gene's germline CDR1 is MNHEY and CDR2 SVGEGT. In DNA, the CDR3 is TGTGCCAGCAGTTACCGACGGCTAGCGGGAGGAAGGGAGACCCAGTACTTC. Translating gives CASSYRRLAGGRETQYF.

This clonotype turned up a few times. The chain carries TRBV4-3 and TRBJ2-2; TRBD2 is a possible D gene (5 bases). Germline CDR1 and CDR2: LGHNA and YSLEER. V dropped 6 bases and J dropped 1 base, with 9 bases sitting between them. This CDR3 contains 14 residues. The chain's CDR3 is CASRWGENTGELFF. The CDR3, as DNA: TGCGCCAGCAGGTGGGGAGAGAACACCGGGGAGCTGTTTTTT.

By frequency in the sample, this clonotype is medium-sized. The J gene is TRBJ2-1, the V gene TRBV18; 7 bases are shared with TRBD2. Germline V gives CDR1 KGHSH, CDR2 LQKENI. This CDR3 comprises 12 residues. V shed 5 bases and J 6 bases; nucleotides not matched to a gene: 1. In DNA, the CDR3 is TGTGCCAGCTCAGCTAGCGGCAATGAGCAGTTCTTC. The encoded protein is CASSASGNEQFF.

This chain connects TRBV20-1 to TRBJ2-7; tentative D call: TRBD2 (5 bases). The length of the CDR3 is 13 residues. The V gene's germline CDR1 is DFQATT and CDR2 SNEGSKA (reference sequence). V lost 3 bases to trimming and J lost 2 bases, with 11 bases between them. The CDR3 sequence: CSARSGKAYEQYF. The CDR3 nucleotides are TGCAGTGCTAGGAGCGGTAAAGCCTACGAGCAGTACTTC.

Sample share makes this clonotype medium-sized (0.01 to 0.1%). J is TRBJ1-4 and V is TRBV6-5; 7 nucleotides match TRBD1. Trimming at V came to 4 bases and at J to 7 bases, leaving 9 bases not matched to a gene. CDR1 and CDR2 (germline): MNHEY, SVGAGI. The length of the CDR3 is 15 residues. Here the CDR3 DNA reads TGTGCCAGCAGTTCGGAACAGGGGCGAGCTGAAAAACTGTTTTTT. It specifies CASSSEQGRAEKLFF.

This clonotype was counted between two and nine times. The gene calls are TRBV2 and TRBJ1-1; 11 bases are a match to TRBD1. V was pared by 4 bases and J by 0 bases, with 10 bases of the junction left unmatched. The germline CDR1 and CDR2 sequences are SNHLY and FYNNEI. This CDR3 region has 18 residues. The DNA for the CDR3 is TGTGCCAGCAGTGTCCCCGGGACAGGGGGGGAAATGAACACTGAAGCTTTCTTT. Encoded protein: CASSVPGTGGEMNTEAFF.

In this sample, this clonotype is large. The chain joins TRBV4-3 to TRBJ2-7; D perhaps matches TRBD1 (5 bases). Per the germline V gene, CDR1 is LGHNA and CDR2 is YSLEER. V dropped 4 bases and J dropped 0 bases, with 13 bases sitting between them. This CDR3 spans 15 amino acids. CDR3 bases: TGCGCCAGCAGCCCCCAGTTCACAGGCTCCTACGAGCAGTACTTC. Its translation: CASSPQFTGSYEQYF.

In its sample, this clonotype ranks as large (0.1 to 1%). V usage is TRBV29-1 and J usage is TRBJ2-7, with 8 bases fitting TRBD1. Germline V CDR1 and CDR2: SQVTM, ANQGSEA. CDR3 length: 17 amino acids. V dropped 7 bases and J dropped 2; count of bases not matched to a gene: 19. In nucleotides, the CDR3 is TGCAGCGCTGCTTCGTGGACAGGGCCCGAAAAACCCTACGAGCAGTACTTC. It is translated as CSAASWTGPEKPYEQYF.

This clonotype turned up a few times. The rearrangement uses TRBV6-2 or TRBV6-3 and TRBJ2-1, with 9 bases lining up with TRBD2. The CDR3 has 16 residues. J gave up 7 bases and V 2 bases, and 9 bases lay outside the gene matches. Germline lookup yields CDR1 MNHEY and CDR2 SVGEGT. The CDR3: CASSYPLAGIENEQFF. The CDR3 nucleotides are TGTGCCAGCAGTTACCCCCTAGCGGGAATCGAAAATGAGCAGTTCTTC.

The chain uses TRBV7-9 and TRBJ2-3, with D tentatively TRBD2 (5 bases). V was pared by 4 bases and J by 6 bases, with 11 bases between. Germline V gene sequence: CDR1 SEHNR, CDR2 FQNEAQ (reference sequence). CDR3 length equals 13 residues. CDR3 nucleotide sequence: TGTGCCAGCAGCTCGGAGTGGGAGGATACGCAGTATTTT. It yields the protein CASSSEWEDTQYF.